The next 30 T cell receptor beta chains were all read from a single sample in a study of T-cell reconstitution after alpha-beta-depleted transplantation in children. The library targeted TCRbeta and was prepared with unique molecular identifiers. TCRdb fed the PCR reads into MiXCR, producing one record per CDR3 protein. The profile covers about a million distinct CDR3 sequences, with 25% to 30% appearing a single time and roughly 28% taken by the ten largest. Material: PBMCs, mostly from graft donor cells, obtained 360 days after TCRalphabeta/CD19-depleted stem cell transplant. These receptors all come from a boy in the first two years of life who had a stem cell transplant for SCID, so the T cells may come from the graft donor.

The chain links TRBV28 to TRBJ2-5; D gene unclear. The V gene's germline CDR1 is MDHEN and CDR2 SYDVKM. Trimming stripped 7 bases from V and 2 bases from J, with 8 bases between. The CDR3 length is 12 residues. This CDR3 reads CASIGIQETQYF. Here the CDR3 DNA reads TGTGCCAGCATAGGGATTCAAGAGACCCAGTACTTC.

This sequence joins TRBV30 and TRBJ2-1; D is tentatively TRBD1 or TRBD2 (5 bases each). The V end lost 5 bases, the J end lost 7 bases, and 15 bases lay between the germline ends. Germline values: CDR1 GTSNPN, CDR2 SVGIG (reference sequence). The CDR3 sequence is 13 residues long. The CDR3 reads CAWAVGVRNEQFF. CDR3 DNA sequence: TGTGCCTGGGCCGTGGGGGTGAGGAATGAGCAGTTCTTC.

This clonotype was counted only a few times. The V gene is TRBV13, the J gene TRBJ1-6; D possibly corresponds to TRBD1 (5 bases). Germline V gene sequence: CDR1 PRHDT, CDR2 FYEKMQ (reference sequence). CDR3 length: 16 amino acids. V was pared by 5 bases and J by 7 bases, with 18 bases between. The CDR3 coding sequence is TGTGCCAGCAGCCGAAGACAGTATCGAGGGAATTCACCCCTCCACTTT. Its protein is CASSRRQYRGNSPLHF.

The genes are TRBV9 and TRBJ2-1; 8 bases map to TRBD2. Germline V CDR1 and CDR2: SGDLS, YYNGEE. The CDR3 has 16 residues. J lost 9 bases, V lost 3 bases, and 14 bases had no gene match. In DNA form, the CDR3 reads TGTGCCAGCAGCGCCCAACCTGCCGGGACTAGAAGTGAGCAGTTCTTC. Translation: CASSAQPAGTRSEQFF.

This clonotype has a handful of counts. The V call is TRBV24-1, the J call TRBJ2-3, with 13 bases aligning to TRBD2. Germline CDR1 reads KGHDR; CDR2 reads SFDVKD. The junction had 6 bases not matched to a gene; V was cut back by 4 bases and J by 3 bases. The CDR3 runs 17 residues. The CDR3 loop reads CATSDPTSGGATDTQYF. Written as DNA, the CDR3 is TGTGCCACCAGTGACCCTACTAGCGGGGGGGCTACAGATACGCAGTATTTT.

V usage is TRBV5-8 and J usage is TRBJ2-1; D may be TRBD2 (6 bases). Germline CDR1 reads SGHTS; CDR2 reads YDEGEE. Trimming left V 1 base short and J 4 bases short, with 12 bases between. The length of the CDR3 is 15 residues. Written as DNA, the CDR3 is TGTGCCAGCAGCTTGCCGCAGGGACTGTACAATGAGCAGTTCTTC. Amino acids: CASSLPQGLYNEQFF.

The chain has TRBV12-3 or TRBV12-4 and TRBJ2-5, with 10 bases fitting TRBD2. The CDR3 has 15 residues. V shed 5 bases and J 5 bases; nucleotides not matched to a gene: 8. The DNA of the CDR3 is TGTGCCAGCAGTCATCCACTAGCGGGGTGGGAGACCCAGTACTTC. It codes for CASSHPLAGWETQYF.

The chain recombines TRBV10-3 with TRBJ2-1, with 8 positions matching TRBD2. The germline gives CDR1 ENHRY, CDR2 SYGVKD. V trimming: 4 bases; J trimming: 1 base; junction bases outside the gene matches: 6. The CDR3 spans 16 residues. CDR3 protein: CAISGGSGVSYNEQFF. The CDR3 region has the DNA TGTGCCATCAGTGGGGGTAGCGGGGTTTCCTACAATGAGCAGTTCTTC.

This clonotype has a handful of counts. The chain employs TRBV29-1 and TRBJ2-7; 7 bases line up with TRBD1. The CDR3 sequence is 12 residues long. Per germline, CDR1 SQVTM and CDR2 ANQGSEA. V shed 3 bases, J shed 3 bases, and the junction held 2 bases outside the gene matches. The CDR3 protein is CSVERGRYEQYF. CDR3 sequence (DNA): TGCAGCGTTGAGAGGGGGCGCTACGAGCAGTACTTC.

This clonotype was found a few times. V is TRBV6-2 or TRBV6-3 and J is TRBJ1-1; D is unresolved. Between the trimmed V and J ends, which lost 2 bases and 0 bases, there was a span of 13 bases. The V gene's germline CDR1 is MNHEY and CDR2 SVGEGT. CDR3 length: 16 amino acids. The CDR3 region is CASSYRSGRMNTEAFF. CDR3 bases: TGTGCCAGCAGTTACCGGTCTGGGCGAATGAACACTGAAGCTTTCTTT.

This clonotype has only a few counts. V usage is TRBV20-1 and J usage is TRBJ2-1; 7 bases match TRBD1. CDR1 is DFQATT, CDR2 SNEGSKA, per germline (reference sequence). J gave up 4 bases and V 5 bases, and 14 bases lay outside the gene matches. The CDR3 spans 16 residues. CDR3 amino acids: CSAPVRQGIGYNEQFF. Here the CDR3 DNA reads TGCAGTGCTCCCGTTCGACAGGGAATAGGGTACAATGAGCAGTTCTTC.

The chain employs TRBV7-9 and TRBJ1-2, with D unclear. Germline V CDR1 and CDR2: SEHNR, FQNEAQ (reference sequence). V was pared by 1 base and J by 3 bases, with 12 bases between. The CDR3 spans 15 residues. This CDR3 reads CASSLVGQRHYGYTF. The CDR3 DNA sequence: TGTGCCAGCAGCTTAGTTGGGCAGAGGCACTATGGCTACACCTTC.

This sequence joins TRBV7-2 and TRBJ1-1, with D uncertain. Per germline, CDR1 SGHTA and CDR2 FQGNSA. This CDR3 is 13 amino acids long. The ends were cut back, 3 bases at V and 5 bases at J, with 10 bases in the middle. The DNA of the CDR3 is TGTGCCAGCAGCTTCGGGGTAGGGACTGAAGCTTTCTTT. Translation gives CASSFGVGTEAFF.

The CDR3 DNA reads TGTGCCAGCATGGTGGGCCCCCAGACCCAGTACTTC. Translated, it gives CASMVGPQTQYF. J is TRBJ2-5 and V is TRBV2; D call uncertain. In germline, CDR1 is SNHLY, CDR2 FYNNEI. Trimming pared 7 bases from V and 6 bases from J, leaving 12 bases between. The CDR3 spans 12 residues. Full variable domain (outside the CDR3, taken from reference TRBV2 and TRBJ2-5): EPEVTQTPSHQVTQMGQEVILRCVPISNHLYFYWYRQILGQKVEFLVSFYNNEISEKSEIFDDQFSVERPDGSNFTLKIRSTKLEDSAMYFCASMVGPQTQYFGPGTRLLVL.

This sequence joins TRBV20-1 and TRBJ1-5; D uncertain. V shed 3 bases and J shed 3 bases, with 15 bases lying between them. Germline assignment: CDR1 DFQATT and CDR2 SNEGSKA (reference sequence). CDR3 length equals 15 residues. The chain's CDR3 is CSASHGGRVNQPQHF. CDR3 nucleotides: TGCAGTGCTAGTCATGGCGGACGGGTCAATCAGCCCCAGCATTTT.

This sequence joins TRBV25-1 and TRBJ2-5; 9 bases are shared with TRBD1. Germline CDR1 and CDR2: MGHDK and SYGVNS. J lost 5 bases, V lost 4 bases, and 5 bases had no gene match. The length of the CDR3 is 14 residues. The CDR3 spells CASSAYRGRETQYF. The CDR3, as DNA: TGTGCCAGCAGTGCATACAGGGGGCGGGAGACCCAGTACTTC.

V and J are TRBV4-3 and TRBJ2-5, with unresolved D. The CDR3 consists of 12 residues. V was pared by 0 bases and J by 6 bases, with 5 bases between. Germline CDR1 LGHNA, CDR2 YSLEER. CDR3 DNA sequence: TGCGCCAGCAGCCAAGATCGGAAGACCCAGTACTTC. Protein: CASSQDRKTQYF.

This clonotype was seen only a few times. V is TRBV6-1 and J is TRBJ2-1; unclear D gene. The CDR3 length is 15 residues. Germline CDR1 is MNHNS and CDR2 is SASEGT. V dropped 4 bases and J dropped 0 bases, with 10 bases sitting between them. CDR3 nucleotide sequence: TGTGCCAGCAGTGCTTGGGCAGTCTCCTACAATGAGCAGTTCTTC. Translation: CASSAWAVSYNEQFF.

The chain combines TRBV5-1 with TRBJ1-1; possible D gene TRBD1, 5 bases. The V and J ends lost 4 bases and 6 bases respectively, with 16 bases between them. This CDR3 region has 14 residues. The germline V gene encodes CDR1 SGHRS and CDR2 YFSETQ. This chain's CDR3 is CASSVGGRAPEAFF. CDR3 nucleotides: TGCGCCAGCAGCGTGGGGGGTCGGGCTCCTGAAGCTTTCTTT.

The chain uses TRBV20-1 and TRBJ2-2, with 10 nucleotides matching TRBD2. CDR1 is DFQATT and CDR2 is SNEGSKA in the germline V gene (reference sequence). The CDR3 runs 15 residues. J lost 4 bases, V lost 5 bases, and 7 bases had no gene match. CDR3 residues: CSARLAGAATGELFF. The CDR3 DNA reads TGCAGTGCTCGTCTAGCGGGGGCCGCCACCGGGGAGCTGTTTTTT.

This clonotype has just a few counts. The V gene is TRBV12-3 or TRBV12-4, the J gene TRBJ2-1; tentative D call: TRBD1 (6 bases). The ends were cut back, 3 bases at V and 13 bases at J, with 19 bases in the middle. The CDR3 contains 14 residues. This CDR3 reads CASSFLLRQDGQFF. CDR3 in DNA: TGTGCCAGCAGTTTCCTTCTTCGACAGGACGGACAGTTCTTC.

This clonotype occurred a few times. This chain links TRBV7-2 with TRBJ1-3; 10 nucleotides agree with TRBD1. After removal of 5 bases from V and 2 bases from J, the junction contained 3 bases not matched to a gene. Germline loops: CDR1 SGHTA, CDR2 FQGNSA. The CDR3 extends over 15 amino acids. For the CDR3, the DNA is TGTGCCAGCAGCCAAGGACAGGGGGCTGGAAACACCATATATTTT. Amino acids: CASSQGQGAGNTIYF.

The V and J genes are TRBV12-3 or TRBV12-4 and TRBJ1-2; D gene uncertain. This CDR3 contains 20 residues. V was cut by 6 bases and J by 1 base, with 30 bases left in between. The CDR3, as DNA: TGTGCCAGCAGAGCCCCGGCGACACTCAAAATCGGCCGGGATAACTATGGCTACACCTTC. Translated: CASRAPATLKIGRDNYGYTF.

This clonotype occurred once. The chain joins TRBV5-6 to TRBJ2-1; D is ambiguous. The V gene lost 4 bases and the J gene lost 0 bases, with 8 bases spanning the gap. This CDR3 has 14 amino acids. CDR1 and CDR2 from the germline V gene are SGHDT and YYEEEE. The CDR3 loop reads CASSQTHSYNEQFF. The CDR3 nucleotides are TGTGCCAGCAGCCAGACGCACTCCTACAATGAGCAGTTCTTC.

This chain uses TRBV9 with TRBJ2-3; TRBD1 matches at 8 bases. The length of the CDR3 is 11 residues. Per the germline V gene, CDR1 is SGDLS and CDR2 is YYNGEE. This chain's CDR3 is CVRGHTDTQYF. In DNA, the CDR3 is TGTGTCAGGGGGCACACAGATACGCAGTATTTT.

The CDR3, as DNA: TGTGCCAGCAGCTCAGCGACTAGCGGGGGGCCGGGATTCTCCAAAAACATTCAGTACTTC. Amino acids: CASSSATSGGPGFSKNIQYF. The genes are TRBV13 and TRBJ2-4; 13 nucleotides agree with TRBD2. The V gene end was trimmed by 4 bases and the J gene end by 2 bases; junction bases not matched to a gene: 14. Germline values: CDR1 PRHDT, CDR2 FYEKMQ (reference sequence). The CDR3 covers 20 residues.

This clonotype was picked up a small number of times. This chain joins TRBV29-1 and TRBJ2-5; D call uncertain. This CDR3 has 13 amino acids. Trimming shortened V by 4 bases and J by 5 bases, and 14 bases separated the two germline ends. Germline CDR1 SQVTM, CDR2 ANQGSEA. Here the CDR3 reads CSVGQYLRETQYF. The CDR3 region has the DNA TGCAGCGTTGGGCAGTACCTCAGGGAGACCCAGTACTTC. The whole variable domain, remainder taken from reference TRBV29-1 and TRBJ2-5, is SAVISQKPSRDICQRGTSLTIQCQVDSQVTMMFWYRQQPGQSLTLIATANQGSEATYESGFVIDKFPISRPNLTFSTLTVSNMSPEDSSIYLCSVGQYLRETQYFGPGTRLLVL.

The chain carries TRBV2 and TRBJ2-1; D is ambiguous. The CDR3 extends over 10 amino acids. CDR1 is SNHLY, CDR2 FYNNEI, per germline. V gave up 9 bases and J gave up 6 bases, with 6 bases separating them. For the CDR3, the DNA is TGTGCCAGAGGTGTCAATGAGCAGTTCTTC. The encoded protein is CARGVNEQFF.

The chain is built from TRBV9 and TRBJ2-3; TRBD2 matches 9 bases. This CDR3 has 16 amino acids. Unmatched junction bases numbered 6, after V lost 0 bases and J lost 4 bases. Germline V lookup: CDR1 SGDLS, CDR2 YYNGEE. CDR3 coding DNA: TGTGCCAGCAGCGTAGCTAGCGGGGCCCACCCAGATACGCAGTATTTT. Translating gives CASSVASGAHPDTQYF.

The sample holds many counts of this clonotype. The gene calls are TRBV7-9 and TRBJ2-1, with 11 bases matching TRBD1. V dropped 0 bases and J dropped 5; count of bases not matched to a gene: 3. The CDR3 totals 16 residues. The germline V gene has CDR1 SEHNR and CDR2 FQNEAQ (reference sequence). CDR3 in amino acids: CASSLAGTGGNNEQFF. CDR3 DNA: TGTGCCAGCAGCTTAGCTGGGACAGGGGGAAACAATGAGCAGTTCTTC.